Listed below are T cell receptor beta chains from one sample, sequenced in a study of Ad26.COV2.S vaccination and SARS-CoV-2 variants. Produced via immunoSEQ multiplex PCR; TCRdb's table is partial and in-frame only. Seen here are approximately 400,000 clones, 70% to 90% observed once, and the top ten hold approximately 3.5%. The source was peripheral blood, collected in a trial of Ad26.COV2.S vaccine versus placebo. The receptors were sampled from a person aged 18-65 years who received the Ad26.COV2.S COVID-19 vaccine or a placebo. Each CDR3 is given with its conserved first and last residue. A D gene is named only where the DNA matches it firmly.

TRBV4-1	TRBJ2-3	TRBD2	CASSLSGREVDTQYF
TRBV19	TRBJ2-3	TRBD1	CATSGTGYTQYF
TRBV5-1	TRBJ1-5	-	CASSPSWGVSQPQHF
TRBV29-1	TRBJ2-7	-	CSVAPRLGGPTYEQYF
TRBV27	TRBJ2-5	-	CASSLRGWPETQYF
TRBV4-1	TRBJ2-3	-	CASSQVRGAFGTDTQYF
TRBV11-2	TRBJ2-1	TRBD2	CASRFRREGIHEQFF
TRBV7-2	TRBJ1-1	-	CASSLNSPGAFF
TRBV5-5	TRBJ1-6	-	CASSRGAGGYNSPLHF
TRBV6-2/TRBV6-3	TRBJ2-5	-	CASSYPGTRRETQYF
TRBV19	TRBJ2-7	TRBD2	CASRPSGRAYEQYF
TRBV9	TRBJ1-1	TRBD1	CASSPEDRANTEAFF
TRBV5-6	TRBJ1-2	-	CASSWVGGQEYGYTF
TRBV30	TRBJ1-2	TRBD1	CAWSVLEFGTVSYGYTF
TRBV4-3	TRBJ2-4	TRBD2	CASSPGLAGGRTKNIQYF
TRBV18	TRBJ2-3	-	CASSPRTVGGTDTQYF
TRBV15	TRBJ1-1	-	CATSRGRDPFNTEAFF
TRBV14	TRBJ2-1	TRBD2	CASSQVVSGANEQFF
TRBV28	TRBJ1-6	-	CASSLRGVNSPLHF
TRBV30	TRBJ2-7	TRBD2	CAWSSGGGYEQYF
TRBV11-3	TRBJ2-1	-	CASSLASNEQFF
TRBV9	TRBJ2-5	-	CASSVHDSIQETQYF
TRBV5-6	TRBJ2-4	-	CASSLGPAGNAKNIQYF
TRBV29-1	TRBJ2-7	-	CSVGGDTANSYEQYF
TRBV7-2	TRBJ2-1	-	CASSLQEAFYNEQFF
TRBV5-1	TRBJ2-1	TRBD2	CASSEELAGFFNEQFF
TRBV4-3	TRBJ2-7	TRBD2	CASSQEASGSYEQYF
TRBV28	TRBJ1-2	TRBD1	CASSSGAGGVNGYTF